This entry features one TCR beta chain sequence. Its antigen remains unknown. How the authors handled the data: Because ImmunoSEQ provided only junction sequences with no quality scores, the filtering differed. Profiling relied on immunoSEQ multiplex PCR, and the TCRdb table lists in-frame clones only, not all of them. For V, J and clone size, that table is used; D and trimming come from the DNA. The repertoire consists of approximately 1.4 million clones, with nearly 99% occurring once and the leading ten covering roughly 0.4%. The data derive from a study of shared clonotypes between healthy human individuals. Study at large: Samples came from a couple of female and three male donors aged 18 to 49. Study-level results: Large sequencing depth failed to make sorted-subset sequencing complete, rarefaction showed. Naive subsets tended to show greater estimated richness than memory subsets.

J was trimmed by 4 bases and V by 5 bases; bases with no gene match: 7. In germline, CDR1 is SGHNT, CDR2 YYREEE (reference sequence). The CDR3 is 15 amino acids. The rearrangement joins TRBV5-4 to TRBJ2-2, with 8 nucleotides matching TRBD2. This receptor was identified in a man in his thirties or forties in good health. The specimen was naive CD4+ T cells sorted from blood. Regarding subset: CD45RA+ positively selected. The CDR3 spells CASSHSGRSTGELFF. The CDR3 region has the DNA TGTGCCAGCAGTCACAGCGGGAGAAGCACCGGGGAGCTGTTTTTT.